This TCR beta chain was identified during a study of blood T cell repertoires in COVID-19. Study context: Acute-phase and convalescent COVID-19 samples originated in the United States, Italy and Spain.

Here immunoSEQ multiplex PCR was the method, and the copy in TCRdb shows in-frame clones only, minus some. The sample shows under 250,000 clones, 80% of them seen only once. This clone showed up just a few times. This TCR came from a human donor in a cohort sampled during active COVID-19. Input material: peripheral blood.

CDR3 bases: TGTGCCACCAGTGAACGCACCGGGACAGGCTACGAGCAGTACTTC. It codes for CATSERTGTGYEQYF. The chain recombines TRBV24-1 with TRBJ2-7, with 8 bases identical to TRBD1. The CDR3 totals 15 residues. Germline CDR1 reads KGHDR; CDR2 reads SFDVKD. Trimming took 4 bases from V and 3 from J; bases not matched to a gene: 7.